This note documents a single T cell receptor (beta chain) sequence. There is no known antigen for this receptor. Base qualities are not provided; no much larger clone lies one nucleotide away. Reading the germline V gene gives CDR1 SGHRS and CDR2 YFSETQ. V is pared back by 4 bases and J by 7 bases, with 21 bases lying between the germline termini. From its cysteine to its phenylalanine, the CDR3 spans 16 amino acids. Solely the CDR3 DNA is kept, with 48 bases framed from the first base. The donors were healthy, HIV-negative adults with no recently reported acute infections or vaccinations. Only Caucasian adults living in Nashville, Tennessee, USA were represented among the donors. CD4+ T cells were enriched through magnetic negative selection, after which naive cells were positively selected on CD45RA and the remaining negative fraction served as the memory subset. After blood collection by leukapheresis, PBMCs were isolated using Ficoll-Histopaque density gradient centrifugation and then cryopreserved in the vapor phase of liquid nitrogen. Purity and quantity of every magnetically sorted T cell population were checked by analytical flow cytometry. Genomic DNA was isolated from every sorted fraction and measured by UV absorbance on a Nanodrop 2000c.

Using the deep immunoSEQ assay, TCR CDR3 regions were amplified from genomic DNA by multiplex PCR. Extracted genomic DNA from each cell subset was distributed evenly across all wells of several immunoSEQ 96-well plates, and each plate was treated as a replicate. For sorted subsets, 200 to 250 ng genomic DNA, equal to about 30,000 T cell genomes, was loaded into each replicate PCR. The purified libraries were quantified using a Qubit 3.0 fluorometer, sized with a Bioanalyzer 2100, and then quantified again using the KAPA Library Quantification kit. A separate single-read 150-cycle Illumina NextSeq 550 flow cell was used to sequence each immunoSEQ 96-well plate. The study's own analysis went as follows. Because the immunoSEQ output included only junctional sequences and no quality scores, the filtering could not be the same as the filtering used for full-length reads. To assign V/J genes and CDR3, sequences were annotated against IMGT germline references using PyIR, a Python wrapper for IgBLAST v1.9. Reads were removed for weak V/J assignments (E-value above 1e-6), missing CDR3, stop codons, out-of-frame junctions, or ambiguous translated residues. V3J clonotypes were defined by identical inferred V gene, J gene, and CDR3 amino acid sequence. Percentage overlap between repertoires was computed as shared unique clonotypes divided by the size of the smaller repertoire. Repertoire richness was assessed with RTK rarefaction, the Chao1 estimator, and Recon v2.1 estimates of unobserved clonotypes. Generation probabilities were computed with OLGA for all TCRbeta clonotypes obtained by the gDNA method from several donors. The immuneACCESS repertoire file appears here via TCRdb, limited to in-frame rearrangements. These files lack a portion of the clones; in checked studies, under half of the deficit traces to unresolved V genes, and the cause of the others is not known. The D gene and trimming were derived from the DNA, and the V and J assignments and clone size from that table. This sample lists some 2 million clones; 85% to 95% were detected once. The ten largest account for 0.13% of the sample.

The data belong to a study of shared clonotypes between healthy human individuals (dated by TCRdb to the early 2020s). With regard to the full study: The cohort included three men and a couple of women between 18 and 49 years of age. For each donor, CD4 naive and CD4 memory were each given three plates, CD8 naive was given two plates, and CD8 memory was given one plate. To estimate repertoire size and how much clonotype sharing occurs between individuals, the study deeply sequenced the blood TCR repertoires of about five healthy adults. To increase sequencing depth and limit assay-specific biases, TCR repertoire library preparation and sequencing were carried out by different laboratories using diverse techniques. Leukapheresis yielded between about 0.85 and 10 billion PBMCs per donor. Study-wide findings and limitations: Only blood was sampled, and tissue TCR repertoires likely differ from those in blood. Estimated clonotype richness was generally larger for naive than for memory subsets. Sharing across several donors was observed for around 4.8% of naive CD4, 3.5% of naive CD8, around 2.5% of memory CD4, and approximately 0.41% of memory CD8 clonotypes. Based on pairwise subsampling, the degree of clonotype sharing among donors was expected to be affected by sequencing depth. Because the study included a small number of donors, the genetic and exposure-history diversity represented was limited. Compared with non-shared clonotypes, clonotypes shared by all four sorted-subset donors had higher generation probabilities. Incomplete sequencing was indicated by rarefaction of sorted-subset datasets, despite the large sequencing depth.

The chain was built from TRBV5-1 and TRBJ2-1, with the D call perhaps TRBD1 or TRBD2, each one matching 6 bases. The sequenced sample was naive CD4+ T cells sorted from blood. Explained via the paper, the cell subset or site label denotes: CD45RA+ positively selected. The TCR sequence derives from a young man in good health. CDR3 reads: CASSQGGTQGRNEQFF. The DNA sequence is given as TGCGCCAGCAGCCAAGGAGGGACACAGGGAAGGAATGAGCAGTTCTTC. The CDR3 plus the reference TRBV5-1 and TRBJ2-1 genes for the other parts give the full variable domain: KAGVTQTPRYLIKTRGQQVTLSCSPISGHRSVSWYQQTPGQGLQFLFEYFSETQRNKGNFPGRFSGRQFSNSRSEMNVSTLELGDSALYLCASSQGGTQGRNEQFFGPGTRLTVL.